The table lists the clone carrying this T cell receptor (beta chain) with many counts. The target antigen is unknown. This sample stems from a study of early T cells in non-severe SARS-CoV-2 infection. Looking at the study overall: Chains were unpaired, as sequencing was done on bulk RNA from unsorted whole blood. Regarding the study as a whole: Matches to VDJdb favored anti-spike CD8 responses and missed private and CD4 specificities.

Attachment of unique molecular identifiers was made to individual cDNA molecules. MiXCR, applied by TCRdb to the 5' RACE reads, yields one record per CDR3 protein. The data contain tens of thousands of distinct CDR3 sequences, under 15% of them singletons. Losses at the gene ends were 4 bases for V and 6 bases for J; bases not matched to a gene: 13. The germline V gene has CDR1 SEHNR and CDR2 FQNEAQ (reference sequence). This CDR3 comprises 16 residues. The specimen sequenced was whole blood. The TCR comes from an adult who was a healthcare worker with PCR-confirmed SARS-CoV-2 infection or an uninfected control (not recorded which). V is TRBV7-9 and J is TRBJ2-7, with 9 bases lining up with TRBD1. The CDR3 DNA reads as TGTGCCAGCAGCTCCAGCGCGGGACAGGGAGGAGGCGAGCAGTACTTC. It codes for CASSSSAGQGGGEQYF. Full variable domain (rest looked up from reference TRBV7-9 and TRBJ2-7): DTGVSQNPRHKITKRGQNVTFRCDPISEHNRLYWYRQTLGQGPEFLTYFQNEAQLEKSRLLSDRFSAERPKGSFSTLEIQRTEQGDSAMYLCASSSSAGQGGGEQYFGPGTRLTVT.